This is a list of T cell receptor beta chains from one sample in a study of blood T cell repertoires in COVID-19. Assay: immunoSEQ multiplex PCR; the TCRdb copy retains only in-frame clones and omits some. This sample has approximately 300,000 clones, with approximately 81% found just once. Sequenced: PBMCs or T cells enriched from blood (not recorded which). These receptors all stem from a woman aged 25 to 39 who had been exposed to COVID-19. Each CDR3 is given with its conserved first and last residue. A D gene is named only where the DNA matches it firmly. Size is omitted from some rows. Given values are once, few, many or a class for expanded clones.

clone_size	v_call	d_call	j_call	cdr3_nt	cdr3_aa
few	TRBV5-1	TRBD2	TRBJ2-1	TGCGCCAGCAGCTTGGAGGTAGCGGGAGTAGGAAATGAGCAGTTCTTC	CASSLEVAGVGNEQFF
-	TRBV7-2	TRBD1	TRBJ1-1	TGTGCCAGCAGCTTCGAACAGGGGGTCACTGAAGCTTTCTTT	CASSFEQGVTEAFF
-	TRBV19	TRBD2	TRBJ2-7	TGTGCCAGTAGTATAGGCGGGGGATACGAGCAGTACTTC	CASSIGGGYEQYF
-	TRBV10-3	TRBD1	TRBJ2-1	TGTGCCATCAGCCCCGGACAGGGGTCCTACAATGAGCAGTTCTTC	CAISPGQGSYNEQFF
-	TRBV5-4	TRBD2	TRBJ2-1	TGTGCCAGCAGCCCGGGACTAGCGGGGGGACATGAGCAGTTCTTC	CASSPGLAGGHEQFF
-	TRBV27	-	TRBJ2-6	TGTGCCAGGGGTCAGGGCTCTGGGGCCAACGTCCTGACTTTC	CARGQGSGANVLTF
-	TRBV5-6	TRBD1	TRBJ1-6	TGTGCCAGCAGCAAGGACAGGGGGTCGATCTCCTATAATTCACCCCTCCACTTT	CASSKDRGSISYNSPLHF
-	TRBV28	-	TRBJ2-7	TGTGCCAGCAGTGTACGATACGACAGGAGAACCTACGAGCAGTACTTC	CASSVRYDRRTYEQYF
-	TRBV12-5	-	TRBJ1-2	TGTGCTAGTAACCCTCGCGTTTCTTCTAACTATGGCTACACCTTC	CASNPRVSSNYGYTF
-	TRBV5-8	TRBD1	TRBJ2-6	TGTGCCAGCAGCTTGGAAAGGGGACAGGGGGGTGATGGGGCCAACGTCCTGACTTTC	CASSLERGQGGDGANVLTF
-	TRBV15	TRBD1	TRBJ1-2	TGTGCCACCAGCGGGGACAGGAACTATGGCTACACCTTC	CATSGDRNYGYTF
few	TRBV27	-	TRBJ1-1	TGTGCCAGCAGTTTATCGGGGAGGGGGGGTGACACTGAAGCTTTCTTT	CASSLSGRGGDTEAFF
-	TRBV9	TRBD1	TRBJ1-2	TGTGCCAGCAGCGTAGAGGGACAGGGGCCCTATGGCTACACCTTC	CASSVEGQGPYGYTF
-	TRBV28	TRBD2	TRBJ2-7	TGTGCCAGCAGCCCCGGGACTAGCGGGAGGAACGAGCAGTACTTC	CASSPGTSGRNEQYF
-	TRBV5-1	TRBD1	TRBJ1-4	TGCGCCAGCAGCTTGGGGGACAGAGATAATGAAAAACTGTTTTTT	CASSLGDRDNEKLFF
-	TRBV3-1/TRBV3-2	-	TRBJ1-3	TGTGCCAGCAGCCCCTACAGGGATACTCTGGGAAACACCATATATTTT	CASSPYRDTLGNTIYF
-	TRBV11-3	TRBD2	TRBJ2-1	TGTGCCAGCAGCTTAGTTTTTAGCGGGAGGGCCCATGAGCAGTTCTTC	CASSLVFSGRAHEQFF
-	TRBV6-6	-	TRBJ1-5	TGTGCCACACGAGAAATTAACAGGGTGGCGGCGCCCCAGCATTTT	CATREINRVAAPQHF
once	TRBV11-2	-	TRBJ1-2	TGTGCCAGCAGCTTATTATATCGGGGCAGGGGCGGTATTGGCTACACCTTC	CASSLLYRGRGGIGYTF
-	TRBV3-1/TRBV3-2	-	TRBJ2-5	TGTGCCAGCAGCCAAGTAACGGGGGGCCGAGAGACCCAGTACTTC	CASSQVTGGRETQYF
-	TRBV3-1/TRBV3-2	-	TRBJ1-5	TGTGCCAGCAGCCAAGCAGGAAGCTGGCCCCAGCATTTT	CASSQAGSWPQHF
-	TRBV2	-	TRBJ2-5	TGTGCCAGCAGTGAAAACCCGCGACAAGAGACCCAGTACTTC	CASSENPRQETQYF
-	TRBV6-4	TRBD1	TRBJ1-2	TGTGCCAGCAGTGGGACAGGGGAGGGAGATGGCTACACCTTC	CASSGTGEGDGYTF
once	TRBV11-3	TRBD2	TRBJ2-1	TGTGCCAGCAGCTTAGATGGCAGCGGGAGGGAGCAGTTCTTC	CASSLDGSGREQFF
-	TRBV28	-	TRBJ1-2	TGTGCCAGCAGTTTGTCCCCAGGGAGGGGCTATGGCTACACCTTC	CASSLSPGRGYGYTF
-	TRBV28	TRBD1	TRBJ2-2	TGTGCCAGCAGTTTAGGGACAGGGACGCCCGGGGAGCTGTTTTTT	CASSLGTGTPGELFF
-	TRBV28	-	TRBJ2-7	TGTGCCAGCAGTTTAGGTACTAGCCCAAGAACGTCCGAGCAGTACTTC	CASSLGTSPRTSEQYF
-	TRBV19	TRBD1	TRBJ1-1	TGTGCCGCGACCTCAGGGGGCACTGAAGCTTTCTTT	CAATSGGTEAFF
-	TRBV3-1/TRBV3-2	-	TRBJ2-5	TGTGCCAGCAGCCTTCCACAGGGGGGGGAGACCCAGTACTTC	CASSLPQGGETQYF
-	TRBV5-1	-	TRBJ1-1	TGCGCCAGCAGCAGGATAGGGGTGAACACTGAAGCTTTCTTT	CASSRIGVNTEAFF
-	TRBV6-6	-	TRBJ1-2	TGTGCCAGCAGCTCCCTTGGCTACACCTTC	CASSSLGYTF
-	TRBV28	-	TRBJ2-5	TGTGCCAGCAGTTTAGAGGAGCAAGAGACCCAGTACTTC	CASSLEEQETQYF
-	TRBV7-3	TRBD1	TRBJ1-1	TGTGCCAGCAGCTTCCGGGACAGGGATGAAGCTTTCTTT	CASSFRDRDEAFF
-	TRBV29-1	TRBD2	TRBJ2-1	TGCAGCGTCGCGACTAGCGGGAGAGTATCCTACAATGAGCAGTTCTTC	CSVATSGRVSYNEQFF
-	TRBV5-5	-	TRBJ2-7	TGTGCCAGCAGCTCAGCTGAGGGCTTGGAATCCTACGAGCAGTACTTC	CASSSAEGLESYEQYF
-	TRBV9	-	TRBJ1-1	TGTGCCAGCAGCGTAGGGGCAGGTCGACAAGCTTTCTTT	CASSVGAGRQAFF
-	TRBV7-3	TRBD1	TRBJ2-3	TGTGCCAGCAGCTTAACCGGGACAGGGGTAGATACGCAGTATTTT	CASSLTGTGVDTQYF
-	TRBV7-2	-	TRBJ2-7	TGTGCCAGCAGCCCGATAGCGCACGAGCAGTACTTC	CASSPIAHEQYF
-	TRBV7-3	TRBD2	TRBJ2-4	TGTGCCAGCAGCTTTGGGTATAGTCAGGTAGGTTTCGGACTAGCGGAAAACATTCAGTACTTC	CASSFGYSQVGFGLAENIQYF
-	TRBV9	-	TRBJ1-3	TGTGCCAGCAGCGTAGCTCCCGGTGGAAACACCATATATTTT	CASSVAPGGNTIYF
once	TRBV5-1	-	TRBJ1-1	TGCGCCAGCAGCCTTAGGAGCGAGAACACTGAAGCTTTCTTT	CASSLRSENTEAFF
-	TRBV6-1	TRBD1	TRBJ1-5	TGTGCCAGCAGTGAGACAGGGGCGGTTCAGCCCCAGCATTTT	CASSETGAVQPQHF
-	TRBV30	-	TRBJ1-5	TGTGCCTGGACGCCCGGGGGGAGCAATCAGCCCCAGCATTTT	CAWTPGGSNQPQHF
-	TRBV11-2	TRBD1	TRBJ1-3	TGTGCCAGCAGCGCGGGACAGGGTATGTGGGACACCATATATTTT	CASSAGQGMWDTIYF
-	TRBV24-1	TRBD1	TRBJ2-4	TGTGCCACCAGTGACGACAGGGGTGCCAAAAACATTCAGTACTTC	CATSDDRGAKNIQYF
-	TRBV30	TRBD1	TRBJ1-4	TGTGCCTGGACACAGGGGTTAAATGAAAAACTGTTTTTT	CAWTQGLNEKLFF
once	TRBV9	-	TRBJ1-2	TGTGCCAGCAGCGTAGACTGGGGCTTCTATGGCTACACCTTC	CASSVDWGFYGYTF
once	TRBV4-1	TRBD2	TRBJ2-1	TGCGCCAGCAGCCTGACTAGCGGGTCCTACAATGAGCAGTTCTTC	CASSLTSGSYNEQFF
-	TRBV9	TRBD1	TRBJ1-2	TGTGCCAGCAGCCCTTACTCTAAACAGGGGTTTTATGGCTACACCTTC	CASSPYSKQGFYGYTF
-	TRBV3-1/TRBV3-2	-	TRBJ1-5	TGTGCCAGCAGCCCAACAGGCAATCAGCCCCAGCATTTT	CASSPTGNQPQHF
-	TRBV3-1/TRBV3-2	-	TRBJ1-5	TGTGCCAGCAGCCAAGGTATCACAGGGAGTAGCAATCAGCCCCAGCATTTT	CASSQGITGSSNQPQHF